Following are 5 T cell receptor beta chains from one sample sequenced in a study of T cell repertoires in cytomegalovirus infection. TCRdb reprocessed the reads with MiXCR, giving one entry per CDR3 protein. The sample yields 150,000 to 180,000 distinct CDR3 sequences, 23% seen once. The sample consisted of PBMCs. Receptors were obtained from a human donor in good health (CMV status not recorded). Some clones in this sample may be carry-over from other donors' samples.

The chain recombines TRBV29-1 with TRBJ2-1; D might be TRBD2 (6 bases). Trimming removed 1 base from V and 15 bases from J, with 13 bases in between. The CDR3 sequence is 11 residues long. Looked up from germline, CDR1 is SQVTM and CDR2 is ANQGSEA. The CDR3 reads CSVEVGSLWFF. Here the CDR3 DNA reads TGCAGCGTTGAAGTCGGGAGCCTCTGGTTCTTC.

About this clonotype: A much more abundant neighbour one base away suggests this may be a read error. The chain is built from TRBV7-6 and TRBJ2-1; a weak D match, TRBD1 (6 bases). The CDR3 sequence is 12 residues long. Germline V lookup: CDR1 SGHVS, CDR2 FNYEAQ. The CDR3 protein is CASSLRGDEQSF. CDR3 nucleotide sequence: TGTGCCAGCAGCCTCAGGGGTGATGAGCAGTCCTTC.

The chain links TRBV29-1 to TRBJ2-5, with D uncertain. V was shortened by 4 bases and J by 1 base, with 1 base between the two germline ends. Germline V gene data show CDR1 as SQVTM and CDR2 as ANQGSEA. The CDR3 is 10 amino acids. The CDR3 sequence is CSVGQETQYF. Here the CDR3 DNA reads TGCAGCGTTGGCCAAGAGACCCAGTACTTC.

This clonotype is medium-sized (0.01 to 0.1%). CDR3 nucleotides: TGTGCCAGCAGCCCTGAGCGGGACAGGGGAAGAAACATTCAGTACTTC. Its protein product is CASSPERDRGRNIQYF. The V gene is TRBV12-3 or TRBV12-4, the J gene TRBJ2-4, with 10 bases matching TRBD1. The CDR3 extends over 16 amino acids. Trimming removed 6 bases from V and 6 bases from J; junction bases left unmatched: 11.

This clonotype came up many times. J is TRBJ2-5 and V is TRBV10-3, with D hard to call. Trimming removed 6 bases from V and 1 base from J, with 9 bases in between. There are 13 residues in the CDR3. Germline assignment: CDR1 ENHRY and CDR2 SYGVKD. The CDR3 loop reads CAIRSAIQETQYF. The CDR3 DNA reads as TGTGCCATCAGATCGGCGATCCAAGAGACCCAGTACTTC.